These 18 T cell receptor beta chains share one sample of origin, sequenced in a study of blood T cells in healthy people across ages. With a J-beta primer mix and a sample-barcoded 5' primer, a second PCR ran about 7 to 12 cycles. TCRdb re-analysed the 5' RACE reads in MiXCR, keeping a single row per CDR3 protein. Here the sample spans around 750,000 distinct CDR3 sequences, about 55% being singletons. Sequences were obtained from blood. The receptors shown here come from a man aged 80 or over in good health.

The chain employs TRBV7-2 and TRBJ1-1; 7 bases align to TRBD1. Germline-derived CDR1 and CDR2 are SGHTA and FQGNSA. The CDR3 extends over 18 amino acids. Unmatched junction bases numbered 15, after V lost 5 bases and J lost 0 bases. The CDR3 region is CASSPDRAALLMNTEAFF. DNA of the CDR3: TGTGCCAGCAGCCCTGACAGGGCGGCCCTACTCATGAACACTGAAGCTTTCTTT.

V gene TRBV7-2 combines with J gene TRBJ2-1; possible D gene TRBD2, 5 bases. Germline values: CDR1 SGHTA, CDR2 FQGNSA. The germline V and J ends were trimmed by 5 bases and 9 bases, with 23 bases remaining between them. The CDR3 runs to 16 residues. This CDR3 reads CASSPKVGGPGPEQFF. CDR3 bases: TGTGCCAGCAGCCCCAAGGTTGGCGGGCCAGGTCCTGAGCAGTTCTTC.

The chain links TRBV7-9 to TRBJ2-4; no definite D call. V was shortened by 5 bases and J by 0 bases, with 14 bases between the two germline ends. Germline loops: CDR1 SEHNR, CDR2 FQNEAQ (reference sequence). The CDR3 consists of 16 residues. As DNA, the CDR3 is TGTGCCAGCAGCCCGCCATTCATAGTAGCCAAAAACATTCAGTACTTC. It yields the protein CASSPPFIVAKNIQYF.

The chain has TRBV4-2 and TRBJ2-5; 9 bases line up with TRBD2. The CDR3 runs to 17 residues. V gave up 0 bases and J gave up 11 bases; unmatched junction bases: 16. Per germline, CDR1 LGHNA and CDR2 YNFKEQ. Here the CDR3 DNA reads TGTGCCAGCAGCCAAGAGGGCCTAGCGGGAATTAACAATGAGCAGTACTTC. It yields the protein CASSQEGLAGINNEQYF.

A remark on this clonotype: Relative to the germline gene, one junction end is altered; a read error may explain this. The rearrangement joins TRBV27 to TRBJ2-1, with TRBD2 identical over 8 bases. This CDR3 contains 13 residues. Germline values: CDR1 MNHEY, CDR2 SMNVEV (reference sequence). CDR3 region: CVSFSGRSREQFF. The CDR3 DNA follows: TGTGTCAGCTTCAGCGGGAGAAGTCGTGAGCAGTTCTTC.

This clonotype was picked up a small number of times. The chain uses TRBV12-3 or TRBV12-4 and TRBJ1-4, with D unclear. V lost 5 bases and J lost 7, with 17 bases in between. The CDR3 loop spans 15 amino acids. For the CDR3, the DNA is TGTGCCAGCAGTCCCGGGCCCCCCTGGGGTGAAAAACTGTTTTTT. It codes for CASSPGPPWGEKLFF.

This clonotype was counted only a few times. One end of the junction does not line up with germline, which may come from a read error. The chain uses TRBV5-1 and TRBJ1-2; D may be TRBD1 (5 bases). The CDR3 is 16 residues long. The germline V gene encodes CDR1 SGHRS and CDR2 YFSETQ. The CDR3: CASRLGYSGGRYGYTF. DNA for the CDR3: TGCGCCAGCAGGTTGGGCTATTCCGGGGGAAGGTATGGCTACACCTTC.

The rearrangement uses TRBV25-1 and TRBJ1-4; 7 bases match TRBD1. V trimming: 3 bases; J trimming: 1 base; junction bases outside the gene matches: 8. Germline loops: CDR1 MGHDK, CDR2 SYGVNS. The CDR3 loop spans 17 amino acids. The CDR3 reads CASSEFGRGETNEKLFF. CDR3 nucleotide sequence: TGTGCCAGCAGTGAGTTCGGCAGGGGGGAAACTAATGAAAAACTGTTTTTT. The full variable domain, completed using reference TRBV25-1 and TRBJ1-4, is EADIYQTPRYLVIGTGKKITLECSQTMGHDKMYWYQQDPGMELHLIHYSYGVNSTEKGDLSSESTVSRIRTEHFPLTLESARPSHTSQYLCASSEFGRGETNEKLFFGSGTQLSVL.

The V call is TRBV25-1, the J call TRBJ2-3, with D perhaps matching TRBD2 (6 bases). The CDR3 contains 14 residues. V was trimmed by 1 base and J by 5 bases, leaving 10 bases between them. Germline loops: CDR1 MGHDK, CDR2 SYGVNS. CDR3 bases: TGTGCCAGCAGTGAATGGGGGGATGGAGATACGCAGTATTTT. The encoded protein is CASSEWGDGDTQYF. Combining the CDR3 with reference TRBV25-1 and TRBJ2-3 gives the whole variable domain EADIYQTPRYLVIGTGKKITLECSQTMGHDKMYWYQQDPGMELHLIHYSYGVNSTEKGDLSSESTVSRIRTEHFPLTLESARPSHTSQYLCASSEWGDGDTQYFGPGTRLTVL.

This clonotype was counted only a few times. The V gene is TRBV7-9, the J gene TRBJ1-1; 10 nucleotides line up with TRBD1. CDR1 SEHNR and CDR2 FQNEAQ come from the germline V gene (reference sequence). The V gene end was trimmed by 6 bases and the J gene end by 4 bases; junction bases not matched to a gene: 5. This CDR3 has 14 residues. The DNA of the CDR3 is TGTGCCAGCAGGCAGACAGGGGGCGGCACTGAAGCTTTCTTT. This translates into CASRQTGGGTEAFF. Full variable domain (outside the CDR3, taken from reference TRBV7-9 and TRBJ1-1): DTGVSQNPRHKITKRGQNVTFRCDPISEHNRLYWYRQTLGQGPEFLTYFQNEAQLEKSRLLSDRFSAERPKGSFSTLEIQRTEQGDSAMYLCASRQTGGGTEAFFGQGTRLTVV.

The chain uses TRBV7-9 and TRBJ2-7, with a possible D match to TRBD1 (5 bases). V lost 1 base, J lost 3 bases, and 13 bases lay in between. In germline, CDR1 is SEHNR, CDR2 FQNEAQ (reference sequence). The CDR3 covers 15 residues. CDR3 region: CASSLGKGSGYEQYF. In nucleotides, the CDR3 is TGTGCCAGCAGCTTAGGAAAGGGGTCAGGCTACGAGCAGTACTTC. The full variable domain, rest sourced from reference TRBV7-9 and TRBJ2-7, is DTGVSQNPRHKITKRGQNVTFRCDPISEHNRLYWYRQTLGQGPEFLTYFQNEAQLEKSRLLSDRFSAERPKGSFSTLEIQRTEQGDSAMYLCASSLGKGSGYEQYFGPGTRLTVT.

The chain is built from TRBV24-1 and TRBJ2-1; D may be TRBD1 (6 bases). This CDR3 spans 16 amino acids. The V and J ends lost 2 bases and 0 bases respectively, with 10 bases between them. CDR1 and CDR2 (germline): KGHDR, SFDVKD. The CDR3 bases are TGTGCCACCAGTGATTACGGCAGGGGCTCCTACAATGAGCAGTTCTTC. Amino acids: CATSDYGRGSYNEQFF.

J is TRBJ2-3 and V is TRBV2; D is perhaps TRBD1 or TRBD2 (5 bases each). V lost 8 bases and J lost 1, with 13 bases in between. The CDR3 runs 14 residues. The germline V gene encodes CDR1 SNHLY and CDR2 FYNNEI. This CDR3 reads CASRRDPGTDTQYF. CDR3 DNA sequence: TGTGCCAGCCGCCGGGACCCCGGCACAGATACGCAGTATTTT.

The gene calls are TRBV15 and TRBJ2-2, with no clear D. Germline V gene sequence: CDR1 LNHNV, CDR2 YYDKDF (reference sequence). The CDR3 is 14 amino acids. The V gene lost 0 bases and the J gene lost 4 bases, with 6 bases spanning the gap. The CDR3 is CATSREGSTGELFF. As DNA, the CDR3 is TGTGCCACCAGCAGAGAAGGTTCCACCGGGGAGCTGTTTTTT.

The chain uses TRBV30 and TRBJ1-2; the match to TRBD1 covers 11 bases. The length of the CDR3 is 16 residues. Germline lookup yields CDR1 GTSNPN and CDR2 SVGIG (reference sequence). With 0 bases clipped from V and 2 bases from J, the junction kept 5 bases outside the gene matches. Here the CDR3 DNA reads TGTGCCTGGAGTGTAATAAGGGACAGGGGGAACTATGGCTACACCTTC. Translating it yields CAWSVIRDRGNYGYTF.

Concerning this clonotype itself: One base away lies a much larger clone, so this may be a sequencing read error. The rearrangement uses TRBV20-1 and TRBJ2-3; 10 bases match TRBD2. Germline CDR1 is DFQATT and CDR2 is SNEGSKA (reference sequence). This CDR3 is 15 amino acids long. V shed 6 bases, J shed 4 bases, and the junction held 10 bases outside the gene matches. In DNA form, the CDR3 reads TGCAGTGCCCAATCCGGGACTAGCGCCGCAGATACGCAGTATTTT. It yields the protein CSAQSGTSAADTQYF.

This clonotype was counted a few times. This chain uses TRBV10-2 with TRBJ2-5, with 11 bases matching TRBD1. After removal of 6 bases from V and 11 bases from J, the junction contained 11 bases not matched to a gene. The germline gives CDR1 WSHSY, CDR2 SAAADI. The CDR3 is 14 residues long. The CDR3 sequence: CASSGQGANNEQYF. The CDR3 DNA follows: TGCGCCAGCAGCGGACAGGGGGCAAATAATGAGCAGTACTTC.

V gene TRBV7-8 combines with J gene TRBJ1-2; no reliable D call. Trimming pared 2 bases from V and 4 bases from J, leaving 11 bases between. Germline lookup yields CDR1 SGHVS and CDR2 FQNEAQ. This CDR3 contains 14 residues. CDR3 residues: CASSLSEQSYGYTF. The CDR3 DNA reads TGTGCCAGCAGCTTATCCGAACAAAGCTATGGCTACACCTTC. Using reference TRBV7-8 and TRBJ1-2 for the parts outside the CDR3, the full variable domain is GAGVSQSPRYKVAKRGQDVALRCDPISGHVSLFWYQQALGQGPEFLTYFQNEAQLDKSGLPSDRFFAERPEGSVSTLKIQRTQQEDSAVYLCASSLSEQSYGYTFGSGTRLTVV.